This T cell receptor (beta chain) was observed in a study of T cell responses to AZD1222 COVID-19 vaccine. Turning to this clone: Its matching antigen is unknown.

The assay was immunoSEQ multiplex PCR, and TCRdb's table has in-frame clones only and misses some. The sample carries 100,000 to 150,000 clones, roughly 86% recorded once. Study-wide results and limits: Possibly, clonal diversity was underestimated; donors were largely white British and included more females. There were repertoire samples only from the period after the peak T cell response. Close to half of all spike-specific TCRs reportedly target regions of the variants that are unmutated.

Germline-derived CDR1 and CDR2 are SGHNT and YENEEA. J gave up 3 bases and V 3 bases, and 6 bases lay outside the gene matches. This CDR3 contains 16 residues. Sequenced here: peripheral blood, sampled on day 0 of AZD1222 vaccination. The receptor was isolated from an adult in good health. V and J are TRBV11-3 and TRBJ2-1; the match to TRBD1 covers 9 bases. The CDR3 DNA is TGTGCCAGCAGCTTTTTGGGGACAGGGCTCTACAATGAGCAGTTCTTC. This codes for CASSFLGTGLYNEQFF.